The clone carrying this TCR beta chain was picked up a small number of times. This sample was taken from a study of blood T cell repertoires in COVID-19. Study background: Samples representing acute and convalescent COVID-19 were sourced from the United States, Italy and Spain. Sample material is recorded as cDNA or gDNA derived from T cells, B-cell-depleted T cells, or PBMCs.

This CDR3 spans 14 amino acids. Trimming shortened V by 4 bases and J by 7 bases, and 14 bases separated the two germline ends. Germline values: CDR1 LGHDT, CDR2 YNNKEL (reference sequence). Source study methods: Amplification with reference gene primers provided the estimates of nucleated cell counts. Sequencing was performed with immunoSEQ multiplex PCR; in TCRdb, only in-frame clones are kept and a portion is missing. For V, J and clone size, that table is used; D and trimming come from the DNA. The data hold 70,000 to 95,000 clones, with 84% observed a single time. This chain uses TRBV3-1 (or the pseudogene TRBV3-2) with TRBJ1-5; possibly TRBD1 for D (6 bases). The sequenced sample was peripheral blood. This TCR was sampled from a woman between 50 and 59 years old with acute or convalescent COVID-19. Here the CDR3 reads CASSPAGGRQPQHF. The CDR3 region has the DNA TGTGCCAGCAGCCCAGCGGGGGGGCGGCAGCCCCAGCATTTT.